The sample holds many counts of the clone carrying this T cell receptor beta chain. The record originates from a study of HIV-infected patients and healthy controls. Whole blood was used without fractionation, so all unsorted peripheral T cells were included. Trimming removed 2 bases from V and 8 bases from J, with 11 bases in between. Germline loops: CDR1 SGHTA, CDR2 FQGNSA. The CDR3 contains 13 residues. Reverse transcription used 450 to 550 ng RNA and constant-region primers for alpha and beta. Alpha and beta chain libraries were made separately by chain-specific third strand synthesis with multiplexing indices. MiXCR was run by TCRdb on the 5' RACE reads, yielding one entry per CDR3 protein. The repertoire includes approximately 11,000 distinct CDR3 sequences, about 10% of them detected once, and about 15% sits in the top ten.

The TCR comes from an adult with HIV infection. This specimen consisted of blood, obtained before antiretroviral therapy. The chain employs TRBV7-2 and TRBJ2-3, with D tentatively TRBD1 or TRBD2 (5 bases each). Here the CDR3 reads CASSLPGTGTQYF. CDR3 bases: TGTGCCAGCAGCTTACCCGGGACGGGTACGCAGTATTTT.